This entry lists 25 T cell receptor beta chains sequenced from one sample in a study of blood T cell repertoires in COVID-19. The repertoire was sequenced with immunoSEQ multiplex PCR; TCRdb's copy has only in-frame clones and lacks some. The table has fewer than 300,000 clones, approximately 86% seen once. The sequenced material came from peripheral blood. The receptors shown here come from a woman aged 18-29 years with acute or convalescent COVID-19.

The CDR3 here is CASSAGQINQPQHF. CDR3 nucleotides: TGTGCCAGCAGTGCGGGACAGATCAATCAGCCCCAGCATTTT. The chain is built from TRBV27 and TRBJ1-5, with TRBD1 matching over 7 bases. CDR1 is MNHEY and CDR2 is SMNVEV in the germline V gene (reference sequence). V shed 5 bases, J shed 3 bases, and the junction held 4 bases outside the gene matches. The CDR3 is made up of 14 amino acids.

V and J are TRBV23-1 and TRBJ2-2; 9 nucleotides match TRBD2. TRBV23-1 is sorted into the ORF group, with uncertain function. The CDR3 totals 20 residues. V trimming: 11 bases; J trimming: 3 bases; junction bases outside the gene matches: 25. CDR3 nucleotides: TGCGCCCGGGGGCCCGGGGGGGGCGGAGTAGCGGGAGCGGACACCGGGGAGCTGTTTTTT. It encodes CARGPGGGGVAGADTGELFF.

This chain connects TRBV12-5 to TRBJ1-5, with 10 bases aligning to TRBD1. The CDR3 runs 16 residues. V shed 3 bases and J 11 bases; nucleotides not matched to a gene: 13. Germline assignment: CDR1 LGHNT and CDR2 FRNRAP. For the CDR3, the DNA is TGTGCTAGTGGTTTTGGGGCGGGACAGGGGTCTTCGACCCAGCATTTT. Residues: CASGFGAGQGSSTQHF. Together with reference TRBV12-5 and TRBJ1-5, the CDR3 gives the full variable domain: DARVTQTPRHKVTEMGQEVTMRCQPILGHNTVFWYRQTMMQGLELLAYFRNRAPLDDSGMPKDRFSAEMPDATLATLKIQPSEPRDSAVYFCASGFGAGQGSSTQHFGDGTRLSIL.

The V call is TRBV21-1, the J call TRBJ1-5; the table gives TRBD1 as D, unverified against the DNA. TRBV21-1 is deemed a pseudogene. There are 16 residues in the CDR3. CDR3 sequence (DNA): TGTGCCAGCAGCAAAAGCAGGGAATTGAGCAATCAGCCCCAGCATTTT. Protein product: CASSKSRELSNQPQHF.

The genes are TRBV3-1 (or the pseudogene TRBV3-2) and TRBJ1-2; possible D gene TRBD1, 5 bases. CDR1 LGHDT and CDR2 YNNKEL come from the germline V gene (reference sequence). The CDR3 loop spans 16 amino acids. V was cut by 0 bases and J by 10 bases, with 21 bases left in between. CDR3 DNA: TGTGCCAGCAGCCAAGATAGGATCAGCAGGGCCCCTGACTACACCTTC. This sequence encodes CASSQDRISRAPDYTF.

This chain links TRBV6-5 with TRBJ1-4; D gene ambiguous. Trimming removed 4 bases at V and 0 bases at J, with 9 bases between. CDR3 length: 15 amino acids. CDR1 is MNHEY, CDR2 SVGAGI, per germline. The CDR3 sequence: CASSWSGATNEKLFF. In DNA, the CDR3 is TGTGCCAGCAGTTGGTCCGGGGCAACTAATGAAAAACTGTTTTTT.

This chain connects TRBV5-6 to TRBJ2-7, with TRBD2 as a possible D gene (6 bases). The germline V gene encodes CDR1 SGHDT and CDR2 YYEEEE. This CDR3 contains 16 residues. Trimming shortened V by 2 bases and J by 2 bases, and 17 bases separated the two germline ends. The CDR3 is CASSLEPGTSAYEQYF. CDR3 nucleotides: TGTGCCAGCAGCTTAGAGCCCGGGACTTCGGCCTACGAGCAGTACTTC. The full variable domain, completed using reference TRBV5-6 and TRBJ2-7, is DAGVTQSPTHLIKTRGQQVTLRCSPKSGHDTVSWYQQALGQGPQFIFQYYEEEERQRGNFPDRFSGHQFPNYSSELNVNALLLGDSALYLCASSLEPGTSAYEQYFGPGTRLTVT.

The V call is TRBV19, the J call TRBJ1-5; 8 nucleotides line up with TRBD1. CDR1 LNHDA and CDR2 SQIVND come from the germline V gene (reference sequence). J was trimmed by 3 bases and V by 6 bases; bases with no gene match: 10. The CDR3 has 16 amino acids. The chain's CDR3 is CASRRTGTDLNQPQHF. The CDR3 coding sequence is TGTGCCAGTAGGCGGACAGGGACGGACCTCAATCAGCCCCAGCATTTT.

The V and J genes are TRBV5-1 and TRBJ2-3, with TRBD2 matching over 15 bases. This CDR3 is 17 amino acids long. V dropped 0 bases and J dropped 4; count of bases not matched to a gene: 3. CDR1 and CDR2 (germline): SGHRS, YFSETQ. CDR3 in DNA: TGCGCCAGCAGCTTGGCCCGGACTAGCGGGAGGGCAGATACGCAGTATTTT. As protein: CASSLARTSGRADTQYF. The full variable domain, rest sourced from reference TRBV5-1 and TRBJ2-3, is KAGVTQTPRYLIKTRGQQVTLSCSPISGHRSVSWYQQTPGQGLQFLFEYFSETQRNKGNFPGRFSGRQFSNSRSEMNVSTLELGDSALYLCASSLARTSGRADTQYFGPGTRLTVL.

J is TRBJ2-7 and V is TRBV19, with 10 bases lining up with TRBD2. Germline lookup yields CDR1 LNHDA and CDR2 SQIVND (reference sequence). The CDR3 runs to 16 residues. With V trimmed by 3 bases and J by 4 bases, 9 bases remained unmatched. CDR3 in amino acids: CASSIRLAGVGYEQYF. DNA of the CDR3: TGTGCCAGTAGTATTCGACTAGCGGGTGTGGGGTACGAGCAGTACTTC.

The chain has TRBV5-4 and TRBJ2-5; 10 nucleotides align to TRBD2. There are 15 residues in the CDR3. Germline loops: CDR1 SGHNT, CDR2 YYREEE (reference sequence). V lost 2 bases and J lost 4; bases outside the gene matches: 5. The chain's CDR3 is CASSLGTSEIETQYF. In nucleotides, the CDR3 is TGTGCCAGCAGCTTAGGGACTAGCGAAATAGAGACCCAGTACTTC.

This clone has only a few counts. The rearrangement joins TRBV7-2 to TRBJ1-5, with D perhaps matching TRBD1 (5 bases). The V gene's germline CDR1 is SGHTA and CDR2 FQGNSA. This CDR3 has 14 amino acids. V was cut by 1 base and J by 4 bases, with 8 bases left in between. The CDR3 DNA reads TGTGCCAGCAGCTTAGTATCAGGGAATCAGCCCCAGCATTTT. It encodes CASSLVSGNQPQHF.

The rearrangement joins TRBV3-1 (or the pseudogene TRBV3-2) to TRBJ2-2; 11 bases fit TRBD1. J gave up 5 bases and V 5 bases, and 7 bases lay outside the gene matches. CDR3 size: 16 residues. Germline loops: CDR1 LGHDT, CDR2 YNNKEL (reference sequence). The chain's CDR3 is CASSFGTGGNTGELFF. CDR3 nucleotides: TGTGCCAGCAGCTTTGGGACAGGGGGAAATACCGGGGAGCTGTTTTTT.

A few counts support this clone. V usage is TRBV3-1 (or the pseudogene TRBV3-2) and J usage is TRBJ2-7, with 9 bases lining up with TRBD1. CDR1 is LGHDT, CDR2 YNNKEL, per germline (reference sequence). The CDR3 has 15 residues. The ends lost 3 bases at V and 3 bases at J; junction bases unmatched: 6. Written as DNA, the CDR3 is TGTGCCAGCAGCCAGGAGGGACAGGGTGGCTACGAGCAGTACTTC. The encoded protein is CASSQEGQGGYEQYF.

The chain joins TRBV27 to TRBJ2-3; D uncertain. CDR3 size: 16 residues. V lost 7 bases to trimming and J lost 3 bases, with 20 bases between them. The V gene's germline CDR1 is MNHEY and CDR2 SMNVEV (reference sequence). CDR3 coding DNA: TGTGCCAGCATTACACCCCCGAGGAACAATACAGATACGCAGTATTTT. Its protein is CASITPPRNNTDTQYF.

This clone was seen only a few times. The V and J genes are TRBV5-5 and TRBJ1-6, with 10 bases identical to TRBD1. Unmatched junction bases numbered 3, after V lost 0 bases and J lost 0 bases. The CDR3 contains 18 residues. Germline V lookup: CDR1 SGHKS, CDR2 YYEKEE (reference sequence). The CDR3 DNA reads as TGTGCCAGCAGCTTGGAGGGACAGGGGAGCTCCTATAATTCACCCCTCCACTTT. Encoded protein: CASSLEGQGSSYNSPLHF.

The chain links TRBV18 to TRBJ1-6; D possibly corresponds to TRBD1 (6 bases). CDR3 length equals 14 residues. V lost 4 bases, J lost 3 bases, and 7 bases lay in between. Germline CDR1 reads KGHSH; CDR2 reads LQKENI. The CDR3, as DNA: TGTGCCAGCTCACGGGACAACTATAATTCACCCCTCCACTTT. This codes for CASSRDNYNSPLHF.

The chain recombines TRBV6-2 or TRBV6-3 with TRBJ2-5; TRBD2 is a possible D gene (7 bases). CDR3 size: 18 residues. Germline V gene sequence: CDR1 MNHEY, CDR2 SVGEGT. The germline V and J ends were trimmed by 4 bases and 2 bases, with 23 bases remaining between them. CDR3 protein: CASSFLLGGSGSQETQYF. The CDR3 bases are TGTGCCAGCAGTTTCCTACTAGGGGGTAGCGGGTCTCAAGAGACCCAGTACTTC.

The J gene is TRBJ1-6, the V gene TRBV15; D unclear. Between the trimmed V and J ends, which lost 1 base and 8 bases, there was a span of 12 bases. Germline loops: CDR1 LNHNV, CDR2 YYDKDF (reference sequence). The CDR3 spans 15 residues. The CDR3 DNA is TGTGCCACCAGCAGAGGTCCTTTGAGGGATTCACCCCTCCACTTT. Translating it yields CATSRGPLRDSPLHF. Drawing the rest from reference TRBV15 and TRBJ1-6, the complete variable domain is DAMVIQNPRYQVTQFGKPVTLSCSQTLNHNVMYWYQQKSSQAPKLLFHYYDKDFNNEADTPDNFQSRRPNTSFCFLDIRSPGLGDTAMYLCATSRGPLRDSPLHFGNGTRLTVT.

This clone has just one count. An end of the junction differs from the germline gene, which may be a read error. The CDR3 DNA reads TGTGCCAGCTCGGACAGGGAACCAATACGATTT. Translation gives CASSDREPIRF. The chain combines TRBV18 with TRBJ1-1; 8 nucleotides align to TRBD1. Germline-derived CDR1 and CDR2 are KGHSH and LQKENI. The CDR3 loop spans 11 amino acids.

The count of this clone is one. The J gene is TRBJ2-3, the V gene TRBV4-3; 10 nucleotides match TRBD1. After removal of 3 bases from V and 0 bases from J, the junction contained 6 bases not matched to a gene. Germline V gene sequence: CDR1 LGHNA, CDR2 YSLEER. The CDR3 spans 17 residues. In DNA form, the CDR3 reads TGCGCCAGCAGCCAGCTCGTGGGACAGGGGAGCACAGATACGCAGTATTTT. Translating gives CASSQLVGQGSTDTQYF.

The rearrangement joins TRBV4-3 to TRBJ1-2; TRBD1 aligns across 9 bases. The CDR3 consists of 18 residues. The germline CDR1 and CDR2 sequences are LGHNA and YSLEER. With V trimmed by 0 bases and J by 4 bases, 12 bases remained unmatched. The CDR3 region has the DNA TGCGCCAGCAGCCAAGATCTCCACAGGGGGCAAAGGGTCTATGGCTACACCTTC. Translation gives CASSQDLHRGQRVYGYTF.

The J gene is TRBJ2-7, the V gene TRBV6-2 or TRBV6-3; 9 positions match TRBD2. CDR1 is MNHEY, CDR2 SVGEGT, per germline. This CDR3 is built from 15 residues. V was pared by 0 bases and J by 4 bases, with 4 bases of the junction left unmatched. The DNA of the CDR3 is TGTGCCAGCAGTTACTCGCTAGCGGGACAATACGAGCAGTACTTC. Residues: CASSYSLAGQYEQYF.

V gene TRBV5-4 combines with J gene TRBJ2-1; tentative D call: TRBD2 (5 bases). The CDR3 loop spans 15 amino acids. From germline, CDR1 is SGHNT and CDR2 YYREEE (reference sequence). The germline V and J ends were trimmed by 0 bases and 6 bases, with 13 bases remaining between them. CDR3 amino acids: CASSLGGWSVNEQFF. The CDR3 DNA sequence: TGTGCCAGCAGCTTGGGAGGGTGGTCCGTCAATGAGCAGTTCTTC.

The V and J genes are TRBV9 and TRBJ2-7; TRBD2 agrees at 7 bases. CDR3 size: 17 residues. CDR1 SGDLS and CDR2 YYNGEE come from the germline V gene. J was trimmed by 0 bases and V by 0 bases; bases with no gene match: 9. The CDR3 DNA follows: TGTGCCAGCAGCGTAGGGAGCCCAGCGGGAAACTCCTACGAGCAGTACTTC. Protein product: CASSVGSPAGNSYEQYF. Looking up the rest from reference TRBV9 and TRBJ2-7 gives the full variable domain: DSGVTQTPKHLITATGQRVTLRCSPRSGDLSVYWYQQSLDQGLQFLIQYYNGEERAKGNILERFSAQQFPDLHSELNLSSLELGDSALYFCASSVGSPAGNSYEQYFGPGTRLTVT.